Listed below are T cell receptor beta chains from one sample, sequenced in a study of blood T cell repertoires in COVID-19. Profiling relied on immunoSEQ multiplex PCR, and the TCRdb table lists in-frame clones only, not all of them. Altogether around 130,000 clones are present, approximately 90% being singletons, with the ten largest covering 2.5% to 3%. Input material: peripheral blood. The receptor set was obtained from a human donor with COVID-19, enrolled during active disease. The donor label of this sample is uncertain. Both conserved end residues are trimmed from each CDR3. Fields, in order: CDR3 protein, J gene, CDR3 length, V gene.

CDR3aa: ASLSSGANVLT
j_gene: TRBJ2-6
len: 11
v_gene: TRBV12-3/TRBV12-4

CDR3aa: ASESQAPNSPLH
j_gene: TRBJ1-6
len: 12
v_gene: TRBV6-5

CDR3aa: ASSQRTSARYEQY
j_gene: TRBJ2-7
len: 13
v_gene: TRBV21-1

CDR3aa: ASSQASAGLYGYT
j_gene: TRBJ1-2
len: 13
v_gene: TRBV3-1/TRBV3-2

CDR3aa: SARAGSDTQY
j_gene: TRBJ2-3
len: 10
v_gene: TRBV29-1

CDR3aa: ASGGSYNSPLH
j_gene: TRBJ1-6
len: 11
v_gene: TRBV19

CDR3aa: ASRTPGGASGYT
j_gene: TRBJ1-2
len: 12
v_gene: TRBV3-1/TRBV3-2

CDR3aa: ASSYSAGDYEQY
j_gene: TRBJ2-7
len: 12
v_gene: TRBV6-5

CDR3aa: ASRRTGTEAF
j_gene: TRBJ1-1
len: 10
v_gene: TRBV6-5

CDR3aa: ASSLSRPLTGGTGELF
j_gene: TRBJ2-2
len: 16
v_gene: TRBV7-6

CDR3aa: ASTPGRGSIHYT
j_gene: TRBJ1-2
len: 12
v_gene: TRBV6-6

CDR3aa: ASNPWTSNNSPLH
j_gene: TRBJ1-6
len: 13
v_gene: TRBV7-9

CDR3aa: ASNRQSSSGNTIY
j_gene: TRBJ1-3
len: 13
v_gene: TRBV6-4

CDR3aa: ASSPRGSGANVLT
j_gene: TRBJ2-6
len: 13
v_gene: TRBV7-3

CDR3aa: ASNTRGALETQY
j_gene: TRBJ2-5
len: 12
v_gene: TRBV3-1/TRBV3-2

CDR3aa: ASSMGLAGLPEQY
j_gene: TRBJ2-7
len: 13
v_gene: TRBV7-3

CDR3aa: ASSPDSRRLY
j_gene: TRBJ2-7
len: 10
v_gene: TRBV7-3

CDR3aa: ATRAETGTLNEQF
j_gene: TRBJ2-1
len: 13
v_gene: TRBV15

CDR3aa: ASSEDRIYGYT
j_gene: TRBJ1-2
len: 11
v_gene: TRBV2

CDR3aa: ASSSTGWLGYT
j_gene: TRBJ1-2
len: 11
v_gene: TRBV19

CDR3aa: ASSRDRGDYEQY
j_gene: TRBJ2-7
len: 12
v_gene: TRBV4-2

CDR3aa: ASSPGQGNTEAF
j_gene: TRBJ1-1
len: 12
v_gene: TRBV27

CDR3aa: ASSPTGFYEQY
j_gene: TRBJ2-7
len: 11
v_gene: TRBV19

CDR3aa: ASSLRRGEVGELF
j_gene: TRBJ2-2
len: 13
v_gene: TRBV7-2

CDR3aa: ASSGRGNEQY
j_gene: TRBJ2-7
len: 10
v_gene: TRBV19

CDR3aa: ASSPTRVGETQY
j_gene: TRBJ2-5
len: 12
v_gene: TRBV5-4

CDR3aa: SVGAGNYGYT
j_gene: TRBJ1-2
len: 10
v_gene: TRBV29-1

CDR3aa: ASSPGRNQPQH
j_gene: TRBJ1-5
len: 11
v_gene: TRBV18

CDR3aa: ASSEGVAARSYNEQF
j_gene: TRBJ2-1
len: 15
v_gene: TRBV6-1

CDR3aa: ASSSGGRTYEQY
j_gene: TRBJ2-7
len: 12
v_gene: TRBV6-5

CDR3aa: ATSRDPPNEQF
j_gene: TRBJ2-1
len: 11
v_gene: TRBV15

CDR3aa: ASSSILYGYT
j_gene: TRBJ1-2
len: 10
v_gene: TRBV6-5

CDR3aa: ASSQGAVPRDTQY
j_gene: TRBJ2-3
len: 13
v_gene: TRBV4-1

CDR3aa: ASSRNLNYGELF
j_gene: TRBJ2-2
len: 12
v_gene: TRBV27

CDR3aa: ASSPSTGDSSYNEQF
j_gene: TRBJ2-1
len: 15
v_gene: TRBV18

CDR3aa: ASSLQGDGANVLT
j_gene: TRBJ2-6
len: 13
v_gene: TRBV7-3

CDR3aa: ASTGGGANEQY
j_gene: TRBJ2-7
len: 11
v_gene: TRBV27

CDR3aa: ASSYGRDFGNQPQH
j_gene: TRBJ1-5
len: 14
v_gene: TRBV6-2/TRBV6-3

CDR3aa: ASRRGQDTGELF
j_gene: TRBJ2-2
len: 12
v_gene: TRBV19

CDR3aa: ATSDLPRTGLQRNTGELF
j_gene: TRBJ2-2
len: 18
v_gene: TRBV24-1

CDR3aa: ASSFGTGIYEQY
j_gene: TRBJ2-7
len: 12
v_gene: TRBV6-5

CDR3aa: ASSTGTGGGYT
j_gene: TRBJ1-2
len: 11
v_gene: TRBV6-4

CDR3aa: ASSQQPPGQHNEQF
j_gene: TRBJ2-1
len: 14
v_gene: TRBV3-1/TRBV3-2

CDR3aa: AWSVDRGLNGYT
j_gene: TRBJ1-2
len: 12
v_gene: TRBV30

CDR3aa: ASTLRGREETQY
j_gene: TRBJ2-5
len: 12
v_gene: TRBV6-5

CDR3aa: ASSDNRGAKNIQY
j_gene: TRBJ2-4
len: 13
v_gene: TRBV25-1

CDR3aa: ASSVRELNTEAF
j_gene: TRBJ1-1
len: 12
v_gene: TRBV9

CDR3aa: ASSIAWGQANYGYT
j_gene: TRBJ1-2
len: 14
v_gene: TRBV19

CDR3aa: ASSGNSGGYNEQF
j_gene: TRBJ2-1
len: 13
v_gene: TRBV4-2

CDR3aa: ASSLSGTGGGYGYT
j_gene: TRBJ1-2
len: 14
v_gene: TRBV27

CDR3aa: ASSYRTGGRGNTIY
j_gene: TRBJ1-3
len: 14
v_gene: TRBV6-5

CDR3aa: ASSLHGTGGGSPLH
j_gene: TRBJ1-6
len: 14
v_gene: TRBV3-1/TRBV3-2

CDR3aa: ASSQGLAGTEDEQY
j_gene: TRBJ2-7
len: 14
v_gene: TRBV7-2